Described below is a single TCR beta chain sequence and its context. The protocol was immunoSEQ multiplex PCR, while the TCRdb copy is restricted to in-frame clones and leaves out a portion. The data contain 170,000 or so clones, over 75% of them singletons. These data originate in a study of blood T cell repertoires in COVID-19. Study-level background: The study drew acute and convalescent COVID-19 samples from the United States, Italy and Spain.

Participants, roughly 18 to 100 years old, spanned approximately 26 US areas. Each participant's cohort was designated according to participant-reported clinical history. This CDR3 has 16 amino acids. V was trimmed by 5 bases and J by 4 bases, leaving 18 bases between them. Looked up from germline, CDR1 is SEHNR and CDR2 is FQNEAQ (reference sequence). Input material: PBMCs or T cells enriched from blood (not recorded which). The chain joins TRBV7-9 to TRBJ1-5; a possible D gene is TRBD1 (6 bases). The receptor comes from a woman aged 45 to 65 who had recovered from COVID-19. CDR3 loop: CASSPQGTSPNQPQHF. CDR3 DNA: TGTGCCAGCAGCCCCCAGGGGACCTCACCTAATCAGCCCCAGCATTTT.